This note documents a single TCR beta chain sequence. The antigen remains undetermined. Trimming took 4 bases from V and 3 from J; bases not matched to a gene: 8. The CDR3 loop spans 15 amino acids. CDR1 and CDR2 from the germline V gene are SGHRS and YFSETQ. This sample was included in a study of shared clonotypes between healthy human individuals. Study information: Every donor yielded three CD4 naive, three CD4 memory, two CD8 naive and one CD8 memory plate. Whole-study findings and limits: Sampling involved blood alone; tissue repertoires likely differ.

Only Caucasian adults living in Nashville, Tennessee made up the donor group. Naive CD4+ cells were CD45RA-selected; the remaining cells were memory. Only in-frame clones appear in the TCRdb table, and some are missing; sequencing was by immunoSEQ multiplex PCR. The sample records around 940,000 clones, 60% to 85% being singletons. This clonotype was sampled from a man younger than 30 in good health. The chain recombines TRBV5-1 with TRBJ1-1, with TRBD1 matching 8 bases. Sequenced input: memory CD4+ T cells sorted from blood. Subset specified: CD45RA-negative fraction. CDR3 amino acids: CASSPTDRVDTEAFF. The CDR3 DNA is TGCGCCAGCAGCCCCACGGACAGGGTGGACACTGAAGCTTTCTTT.